These T cell receptor beta chains were read from a single sample in a study of T cells in Graves' hyperthyroidism and ophthalmopathy. TCRdb re-called the multiplex PCR reads with MiXCR, one entry per CDR3 protein. The sample consists of fewer than 600,000 distinct CDR3 sequences, around 15% of them appearing once. The sequenced material came from blood. These receptors came from a woman aged 40-49 years with Graves' hyperthyroidism. Both conserved end residues are part of each CDR3. Each record gives: J gene, clone size, V gene, D gene, CDR3 protein. A D gene is named only where the DNA matches it firmly. Expanded clones get a size class; other rows say once, few or many, or leave the size out.

j_call: TRBJ1-4; clone_size: few; v_call: TRBV7-2; d_call: NA; cdr3_aa: CASSPRVPISTTNEKLFF
j_call: TRBJ2-1; clone_size: many; v_call: TRBV10-2; d_call: TRBD2; cdr3_aa: CASSAPSGTSNEQFF
j_call: TRBJ2-3; clone_size: few; v_call: TRBV28; d_call: TRBD1; cdr3_aa: CASSFVVPTGGSDTQYF
j_call: TRBJ1-5; clone_size: NA; v_call: TRBV7-2; d_call: NA; cdr3_aa: CASSPFQASNQPQHF
j_call: TRBJ2-7; clone_size: many; v_call: TRBV18; d_call: NA; cdr3_aa: CASSSGQRGYEQYF
j_call: TRBJ2-3; clone_size: NA; v_call: TRBV19; d_call: NA; cdr3_aa: CASQPTGTDTQYF
j_call: TRBJ2-5; clone_size: NA; v_call: TRBV20-1; d_call: TRBD2; cdr3_aa: CSGWREPGETQYF
j_call: TRBJ2-1; clone_size: few; v_call: TRBV6-1; d_call: NA; cdr3_aa: CASSGVSFPNEQFF
j_call: TRBJ2-2; clone_size: many; v_call: TRBV6-1; d_call: TRBD1; cdr3_aa: CASRGTGHTGELFF
j_call: TRBJ2-3; clone_size: many; v_call: TRBV28; d_call: NA; cdr3_aa: CATDGQPTDTQYF
j_call: TRBJ2-1; clone_size: many; v_call: TRBV6-1; d_call: NA; cdr3_aa: CASMSFVEQFF
j_call: TRBJ2-1; clone_size: NA; v_call: TRBV6-1; d_call: NA; cdr3_aa: CASSPRNYNEQFF
j_call: TRBJ2-7; clone_size: few; v_call: TRBV5-1; d_call: TRBD1; cdr3_aa: CASSLSPHRDSSYEQYF
j_call: TRBJ2-3; clone_size: few; v_call: TRBV20-1; d_call: NA; cdr3_aa: CSASQGWGTDTQYF
j_call: TRBJ2-5; clone_size: many; v_call: TRBV9; d_call: TRBD2; cdr3_aa: CASSPTVGAGDETQYF
j_call: TRBJ1-2; clone_size: many; v_call: TRBV12-3/TRBV12-4; d_call: NA; cdr3_aa: CASSMIRTSSDGYTF
j_call: TRBJ1-1; clone_size: few; v_call: TRBV6-1; d_call: NA; cdr3_aa: CAIVRESTTEAFF
j_call: TRBJ1-5; clone_size: NA; v_call: TRBV3-1; d_call: TRBD1; cdr3_aa: CASSHRTGGNQPQHF
j_call: TRBJ2-7; clone_size: NA; v_call: TRBV7-2; d_call: TRBD2; cdr3_aa: CASSLAVQRDYEQYF
j_call: TRBJ1-2; clone_size: many; v_call: TRBV28; d_call: NA; cdr3_aa: CASSQGDLYGYTF
j_call: TRBJ1-5; clone_size: NA; v_call: TRBV24-1; d_call: TRBD1; cdr3_aa: CATSDGGQGNQPQHF
j_call: TRBJ1-1; clone_size: many; v_call: TRBV20-1; d_call: NA; cdr3_aa: CSARDPAGGNTEAFF
j_call: TRBJ2-7; clone_size: NA; v_call: TRBV5-1; d_call: TRBD1; cdr3_aa: CASSLGQAVYEQYF
j_call: TRBJ1-1; clone_size: many; v_call: TRBV3-1; d_call: NA; cdr3_aa: CASSQLHRENTEAFF
j_call: TRBJ2-7; clone_size: many; v_call: TRBV20-1; d_call: TRBD2; cdr3_aa: CSALAGGPSSYEQYF
j_call: TRBJ1-5; clone_size: NA; v_call: TRBV2; d_call: NA; cdr3_aa: CASSGDNQPQHF
j_call: TRBJ2-5; clone_size: many; v_call: TRBV2; d_call: TRBD2; cdr3_aa: CASSGIRLADQETQYF
j_call: TRBJ2-1; clone_size: many; v_call: TRBV12-3/TRBV12-4; d_call: TRBD2; cdr3_aa: CASRIAGAVLNEQFF
j_call: TRBJ1-1; clone_size: many; v_call: TRBV12-5; d_call: NA; cdr3_aa: CASQGLMNTEAFF
j_call: TRBJ1-4; clone_size: NA; v_call: TRBV30; d_call: NA; cdr3_aa: CACFRYNEKLFF
j_call: TRBJ2-1; clone_size: many; v_call: TRBV3-1; d_call: TRBD2; cdr3_aa: CASSPDGRHEQFF
j_call: TRBJ2-5; clone_size: many; v_call: TRBV20-1; d_call: TRBD1; cdr3_aa: CSARGRQGTQETQYF
j_call: TRBJ2-3; clone_size: few; v_call: TRBV20-1; d_call: TRBD2; cdr3_aa: CSASERGLAIITDTQYF
j_call: TRBJ1-5; clone_size: many; v_call: TRBV12-3/TRBV12-4; d_call: NA; cdr3_aa: CASQGLGNQPQHF
j_call: TRBJ1-2; clone_size: few; v_call: TRBV20-1; d_call: TRBD1; cdr3_aa: CSARDKGTGNYGYTF
j_call: TRBJ2-7; clone_size: NA; v_call: TRBV6-5; d_call: TRBD2; cdr3_aa: CASSYSIGRTYEQYF
j_call: TRBJ2-7; clone_size: NA; v_call: TRBV11-3; d_call: NA; cdr3_aa: CASSLDLSVTSPEQYF
j_call: TRBJ2-3; clone_size: few; v_call: TRBV3-1; d_call: NA; cdr3_aa: CASSRSTGITDTQYF
j_call: TRBJ1-2; clone_size: once; v_call: TRBV15; d_call: TRBD1; cdr3_aa: CATSRGQGDGYTF
j_call: TRBJ1-4; clone_size: NA; v_call: TRBV14; d_call: NA; cdr3_aa: CASSPGVAGKNEKLFF
j_call: TRBJ1-5; clone_size: many; v_call: TRBV10-3; d_call: NA; cdr3_aa: CAISDAGSNQPQHF
j_call: TRBJ2-5; clone_size: many; v_call: TRBV12-3/TRBV12-4; d_call: TRBD2; cdr3_aa: CASSKVLAGGPGTQYF
j_call: TRBJ1-1; clone_size: NA; v_call: TRBV28; d_call: TRBD1; cdr3_aa: CASSFQGVNTEAFF
j_call: TRBJ2-5; clone_size: few; v_call: TRBV12-3/TRBV12-4; d_call: NA; cdr3_aa: CAISEGNQETQYF
j_call: TRBJ1-4; clone_size: NA; v_call: TRBV27; d_call: TRBD1; cdr3_aa: CASSRGTGGLNINEKLFF
j_call: TRBJ2-7; clone_size: many; v_call: TRBV5-6; d_call: NA; cdr3_aa: CASSLLLRQDSYEQYF
j_call: TRBJ1-1; clone_size: many; v_call: TRBV9; d_call: NA; cdr3_aa: CASSVEVTGEAFF
j_call: TRBJ2-5; clone_size: few; v_call: TRBV5-1; d_call: NA; cdr3_aa: CASSLEGSGTWSETQYF
j_call: TRBJ2-7; clone_size: few; v_call: TRBV6-1; d_call: NA; cdr3_aa: CASTRPEKNEQYF
j_call: TRBJ1-1; clone_size: many; v_call: TRBV2; d_call: TRBD1; cdr3_aa: CASSEIQGGYTEAFF
j_call: TRBJ1-1; clone_size: many; v_call: TRBV12-3/TRBV12-4; d_call: NA; cdr3_aa: CASSFGQGKAFF
j_call: TRBJ1-5; clone_size: many; v_call: TRBV28; d_call: NA; cdr3_aa: CASSSGGQGNQPQHF
j_call: TRBJ1-3; clone_size: NA; v_call: TRBV5-1; d_call: NA; cdr3_aa: CASSQQTHGIGNTIYF